These 18 T cell receptor beta chains originate from one sample sequenced in a study of CD8 T cells in Susac syndrome. Random hexamers primed reverse transcription of about 0.45 to 1 ug RNA. Each CDR3 protein gets one entry after TCRdb re-called the immunoSEQ multiplex PCR reads with MiXCR. Of about 150,000 distinct CDR3 sequences in the sample, 80% to 95% were seen once. What was sequenced was CD4+ T cells from PBMCs. These TCRs come from a human donor with multiple sclerosis.

This clonotype was picked up a small number of times. The CDR3 is CASSSRDRDEQFF. The CDR3, as DNA: TGTGCCAGCAGCTCCCGGGACAGGGATGAGCAGTTCTTC. The chain has TRBV7-6 and TRBJ2-1; 9 positions agree with TRBD1. V lost 4 bases and J lost 8; bases outside the gene matches: 3. The CDR3 loop spans 13 amino acids. In germline, CDR1 is SGHVS, CDR2 FNYEAQ.

V usage is TRBV7-9 and J usage is TRBJ2-5; D is perhaps TRBD1 or TRBD2 (6 bases each). Germline CDR1 SEHNR, CDR2 FQNEAQ (reference sequence). The length of the CDR3 is 14 residues. Deletions cut 3 bases from V and 5 bases from J, with 13 bases between. CDR3 protein: CASSFSLGGETQYF. The CDR3 DNA is TGTGCCAGCAGCTTTTCCCTAGGGGGGGAGACCCAGTACTTC.

This chain connects TRBV12-3 or TRBV12-4 to TRBJ2-7; possibly TRBD1 for D (6 bases). CDR3 length: 15 amino acids. Trimming took off 0 bases at V and 4 bases at J, with 13 bases between the two ends. The CDR3 protein is CASSLAPQGVYEQYF. CDR3 sequence (DNA): TGTGCCAGCAGTTTAGCCCCACAGGGTGTGTACGAGCAGTACTTC.

The rearrangement links TRBV12-3 or TRBV12-4 to TRBJ2-5; either TRBD1 or TRBD2 may supply D (6 bases each). V was trimmed by 2 bases and J by 7 bases, leaving 17 bases between them. This CDR3 comprises 15 residues. As DNA, the CDR3 is TGTGCCAGCAGTTTATCAAGGGGGGATGGGGGGACCCAGTACTTC. Translating it yields CASSLSRGDGGTQYF.

This clonotype was seen a single time. The chain is built from TRBV6-2 or TRBV6-3 and TRBJ1-1, with D unresolved. The V end was cut by 7 bases, the J end by 5 bases, with 8 bases between. Germline V CDR1 and CDR2: MNHEY, SVGEGT. The CDR3 spans 11 residues. The CDR3 nucleotides are TGTGCCAGCACCCAAGGGACTGAAGCTTTCTTT. It yields the protein CASTQGTEAFF.

This chain joins TRBV7-9 and TRBJ1-1, with D unclear. The CDR3 contains 13 residues. Germline V CDR1 and CDR2: SEHNR, FQNEAQ (reference sequence). V was cut by 1 base and J by 4 bases, with 7 bases left in between. Here the CDR3 DNA reads TGTGCCAGCAGCTTAGGGGAGGGCACTGAAGCTTTCTTT. It encodes CASSLGEGTEAFF.

The V call is TRBV27, the J call TRBJ2-7; 11 positions match TRBD2. The germline gives CDR1 MNHEY, CDR2 SMNVEV (reference sequence). The CDR3 contains 15 residues. The J segment lost 1 base and the V segment lost 8 bases, leaving 7 bases of the junction unmatched. The CDR3 nucleotides are TGTGCCAGCTTGAGTTGGACTAGCGGGTCCTACGAGCAGTACTTC. Translating it yields CASLSWTSGSYEQYF.

The rearrangement links TRBV19 to TRBJ2-1; possible D gene TRBD2, 6 bases. Trimming removed 1 base at V and 3 bases at J, with 16 bases between. The CDR3 spans 17 residues. The germline gives CDR1 LNHDA, CDR2 SQIVND (reference sequence). The CDR3 coding sequence is TGTGCCAGTAGTATAGCGGGTTGGGGGAGGTACTACAATGAGCAGTTCTTC. Encoded protein: CASSIAGWGRYYNEQFF.

The V and J genes are TRBV3-1 and TRBJ2-2; a possible D gene is TRBD1 (6 bases). CDR1 and CDR2 (germline): LGHDT, YNNKEL (reference sequence). The length of the CDR3 is 15 residues. V lost 1 base and J 4 bases, leaving 10 bases between the germline ends. CDR3: CASSQGTGRTGELFF. As DNA, the CDR3 is TGTGCCAGCAGCCAAGGCACAGGGCGCACCGGGGAGCTGTTTTTT.

This sequence joins TRBV20-1 and TRBJ2-5; maybe TRBD1 (5 bases). Germline CDR1 reads DFQATT; CDR2 reads SNEGSKA (reference sequence). With 5 bases removed from V and 0 bases from J, the gap between germline ends came to 16 bases. This CDR3 has 15 residues. The CDR3 here is CSAVRNSGYQETQYF. CDR3 coding DNA: TGCAGTGCTGTTAGAAACTCAGGGTACCAAGAGACCCAGTACTTC.

The rearrangement links TRBV27 to TRBJ1-5, with TRBD1 as a possible D gene (6 bases). The CDR3 is 16 amino acids. V was clipped by 4 bases and J by 0 bases, with 13 bases between them. CDR1 is MNHEY and CDR2 is SMNVEV in the germline V gene (reference sequence). The chain's CDR3 is CASSSAGQLSNQPQHF. The CDR3 DNA sequence: TGTGCCAGCAGTTCAGCGGGACAACTTAGCAATCAGCCCCAGCATTTT.

The chain joins TRBV5-1 to TRBJ2-7; no clear D. V shed 4 bases and J shed 3 bases, with 11 bases lying between them. CDR1 is SGHRS and CDR2 is YFSETQ in the germline V gene. This CDR3 is 13 amino acids long. The CDR3 is CASSTDPNYEQYF. The DNA for the CDR3 is TGCGCCAGCAGCACGGACCCAAACTACGAGCAGTACTTC.

This rearrangement joins TRBV6-5 to TRBJ2-7; D gene ambiguous. Trimming shortened V by 6 bases and J by 3 bases, and 9 bases separated the two germline ends. The CDR3 has 12 amino acids. In germline, CDR1 is MNHEY, CDR2 SVGAGI. Written as DNA, the CDR3 is TGTGCCAGCAGCACGACTCACTACGAGCAGTACTTC. Translating it yields CASSTTHYEQYF.

The chain carries TRBV4-3 and TRBJ2-7, with D perhaps matching TRBD1 (5 bases). Between the trimmed V and J ends, which lost 0 bases and 0 bases, there was a span of 15 bases. Per the germline V gene, CDR1 is LGHNA and CDR2 is YSLEER. The CDR3 totals 17 residues. CDR3 in amino acids: CASSQDYGQIYSYEQYF. Here the CDR3 DNA reads TGCGCCAGCAGCCAAGATTACGGACAAATTTACTCCTACGAGCAGTACTTC.

The chain is built from TRBV15 and TRBJ1-1; D not certain. Germline loops: CDR1 LNHNV, CDR2 YYDKDF (reference sequence). The CDR3 has 12 amino acids. The germline V and J ends were trimmed by 5 bases and 4 bases, with 8 bases remaining between them. The CDR3 coding sequence is TGTGCCACCAGCGACCGTGTCACTGAAGCTTTCTTT. Amino acid sequence: CATSDRVTEAFF. The full variable domain, its missing parts supplied by reference TRBV15 and TRBJ1-1, is DAMVIQNPRYQVTQFGKPVTLSCSQTLNHNVMYWYQQKSSQAPKLLFHYYDKDFNNEADTPDNFQSRRPNTSFCFLDIRSPGLGDTAMYLCATSDRVTEAFFGQGTRLTVV.

The rearrangement joins TRBV2 to TRBJ2-1; D may match TRBD1 or TRBD2 (7 bases each). CDR1 and CDR2 (germline): SNHLY, FYNNEI. CDR3 size: 12 residues. V lost 7 bases, J lost 12 bases, and 16 bases lay in between. CDR3 loop: CASTLPRGGQFF. In nucleotides, the CDR3 is TGTGCCAGCACACTCCCCAGGGGGGGGCAGTTCTTC.

This rearrangement joins TRBV24-1 to TRBJ2-2, with D unclear. Per germline, CDR1 KGHDR and CDR2 SFDVKD. This CDR3 spans 13 amino acids. Trimming pared 11 bases from V and 2 bases from J, leaving 11 bases between. The CDR3 nucleotides read TGTGCCATCCGGAGCCCCAACACCGGGGAGCTGTTTTTT. Protein product: CAIRSPNTGELFF.

This rearrangement joins TRBV4-3 to TRBJ2-7, with TRBD2 identical over 9 bases. J lost 4 bases, V lost 0 bases, and 7 bases had no gene match. The CDR3 consists of 16 residues. CDR1 is LGHNA, CDR2 YSLEER, per germline. The CDR3 loop reads CASSQDGAAGGYEQYF. CDR3 nucleotides: TGCGCCAGCAGCCAAGACGGGGCAGCGGGAGGTTACGAGCAGTACTTC.